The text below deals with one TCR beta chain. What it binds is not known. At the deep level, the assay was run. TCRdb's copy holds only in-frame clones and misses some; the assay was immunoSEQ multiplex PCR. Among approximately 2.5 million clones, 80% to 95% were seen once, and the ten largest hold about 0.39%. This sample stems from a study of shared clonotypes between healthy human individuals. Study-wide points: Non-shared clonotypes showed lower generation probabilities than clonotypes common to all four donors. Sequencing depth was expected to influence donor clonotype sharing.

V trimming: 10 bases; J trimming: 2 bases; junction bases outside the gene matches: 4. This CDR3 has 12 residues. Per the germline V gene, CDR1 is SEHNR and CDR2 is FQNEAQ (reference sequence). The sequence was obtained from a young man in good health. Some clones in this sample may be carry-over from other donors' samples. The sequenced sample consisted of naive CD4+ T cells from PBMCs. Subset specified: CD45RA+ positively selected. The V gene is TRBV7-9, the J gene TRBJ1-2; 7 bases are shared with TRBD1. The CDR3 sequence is CATSTGNYGYTF. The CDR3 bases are TGTGCCACCTCGACAGGGAACTATGGCTACACCTTC.